This is a list of T cell receptor beta chains from one sample in a study of PD-1 blockade in mismatch repair-deficient tumors. Produced via immunoSEQ multiplex PCR; TCRdb's table is partial and in-frame only. The sample has some 120,000 clones, about nine tenths seen once. Sequenced material: peripheral blood, taken approximately 71 weeks after starting pembrolizumab. Source of these receptors: an adult with mismatch repair-deficient cancer. CDR3s include the opening cysteine and the closing phenylalanine or tryptophan. The order of the fields is V gene, CDR3 length, J gene, CDR3 protein.

TRBV11-2	15	TRBJ1-4	CASSLDWGLNEKLFF
TRBV5-5	15	TRBJ2-2	CASSLAWSETPELFF
TRBV21-1	18	TRBJ2-3	CASSKDGWWSNPTDTQYF
TRBV14	12	TRBJ2-1	CASSLSHNEQFF
TRBV29-1	12	TRBJ1-1	CSVDVGNTEAFF
TRBV9	15	TRBJ1-1	CASSVRGGPTTEAFF
TRBV6-1	14	TRBJ2-1	CASSEWWDRPFQFF
TRBV9	15	TRBJ2-2	CASSVWDRGTGELFF
TRBV2	15	TRBJ1-3	CASKRQGSGGNTIYF
TRBV4-1	13	TRBJ2-7	CASSTQSSYEQYF
TRBV23-1	16	TRBJ2-7	CASSPRRGIPLREQYF
TRBV29-1	11	TRBJ2-5	CSVSDRETQYF
TRBV5-1	16	TRBJ2-7	CASSLGSSGRAGEQYF
TRBV19	15	TRBJ2-7	CASTTGAGVDYEQYF
TRBV27	11	TRBJ1-1	CASRENTEAFF
TRBV28	15	TRBJ1-2	CASSLIGGPKVGYTF
TRBV12-5	14	TRBJ1-5	CASGLGTATRPQHF
TRBV10-3	16	TRBJ2-7	CAISESGWVAGVEQYF
TRBV6-6	15	TRBJ2-7	CASSYLGQGTYEQYF
TRBV9	13	TRBJ1-2	CASSVGRTYGYTF
TRBV19	16	TRBJ2-5	CASSLWTSGIQETQYF
TRBV28	13	TRBJ2-3	CASSWTGADTQYF
TRBV6-6	16	TRBJ2-2	CASSYPPGTSPGELFF
TRBV5-4	18	TRBJ2-3	CASSLACREGVFTDTQYF